The 17 T cell receptor beta chains below were found in one sample sequenced in a study of molecular identifiers for immune sequencing clone quantification (dated by TCRdb to about 2018). Preparation of the library involved PCR. The sequencing machine was an Illumina HiSeq 4000. The raw public data were reprocessed by TCRdb itself: fastp quality trimming at Q25, MiXCR clonotype calling, in-frame beta chains only. Each record represents a unique CDR3 protein, reported with the most common genes and DNA among its rows. The sample has about 640,000 distinct CDR3 sequences on record, 20% of them singletons. Under 0.95% of the sample lies in the top ten. Sequences were obtained from naive CD8+ T cells from blood, with Jurkat cell RNA spiked in. The meaning of the sample's cell subset or site label: FACS-sorted CD8+CD4-CCR7+CD45RA+ naive T cells. The receptors originated from a human donor in good health. Some libraries in this study had Jurkat cell RNA spiked in.

As concerns this clonotype: At one boundary the junction diverges from the germline segment, which might be a read error. The J gene is TRBJ2-5, the V gene TRBV7-7, with 14 nucleotides matching TRBD2. CDR1 and CDR2 (germline): SSHAT, FNYEAQ (reference sequence). The CDR3 extends over 15 amino acids. CDR3 coding DNA: TGTGCTAGCAGCTCGACTAGCGGGAGGGCCGAGACCCAGTACTTC. Translated, it gives CASSSTSGRAETQYF.

This clonotype was picked up many times. This chain links TRBV5-1 with TRBJ2-7; 7 bases are shared with TRBD1. There are 17 residues in the CDR3. CDR1 is SGHRS and CDR2 is YFSETQ in the germline V gene. V shed 3 bases and J 7 bases; nucleotides not matched to a gene: 19. The DNA of the CDR3 is TGCGCCAGCAGCTCCCTCGACAGGGTTGGCCGGATCTGGGAGCAGTACTTC. This encodes CASSSLDRVGRIWEQYF.

In its sample, this clonotype was seen a few times. The V call is TRBV12-5, the J call TRBJ2-1; 13 positions match TRBD2. CDR1 and CDR2 (germline): LGHNT, FRNRAP. Trimming at V came to 5 bases and at J to 2 bases, leaving 6 bases not matched to a gene. The CDR3 totals 17 residues. CDR3 sequence: CASGPGLAGVAYNEQFF. In DNA form, the CDR3 reads TGTGCTAGTGGTCCCGGACTAGCGGGAGTTGCCTACAATGAGCAGTTCTTC.

The genes are TRBV19 and TRBJ2-1; 9 bases map to TRBD1. This CDR3 contains 15 residues. V shed 3 bases and J 5 bases; nucleotides not matched to a gene: 5. In germline, CDR1 is LNHDA, CDR2 SQIVND (reference sequence). The CDR3 is CASSMQTGGNNEQFF. In DNA form, the CDR3 reads TGTGCCAGTAGTATGCAGACAGGGGGTAACAATGAGCAGTTCTTC.

This clonotype was counted only a few times. The gene calls are TRBV27 and TRBJ2-7, with 7 positions matching TRBD1. Germline values: CDR1 MNHEY, CDR2 SMNVEV (reference sequence). CDR3 length: 14 amino acids. Trimming took 4 bases from V and 3 from J; bases not matched to a gene: 6. Here the CDR3 reads CASSSWTGLYEQYF. In DNA form, the CDR3 reads TGTGCCAGCAGTTCTTGGACAGGCCTCTACGAGCAGTACTTC.

This clonotype was observed at least ten times. V and J are TRBV5-5 and TRBJ1-4; 8 bases are shared with TRBD1. The germline V gene encodes CDR1 SGHKS and CDR2 YYEKEE (reference sequence). The CDR3 is 18 residues long. Trimming took 3 bases from V and 6 from J; bases not matched to a gene: 16. The CDR3: CASSYRGTSGGADEKLFF. In DNA, the CDR3 is TGTGCCAGCAGCTACAGAGGAACTTCAGGGGGCGCGGATGAAAAACTGTTTTTT.

The sample holds many counts of this clonotype. V gene TRBV12-3 or TRBV12-4 combines with J gene TRBJ2-7; D possibly corresponds to TRBD1 (5 bases). This CDR3 is 13 amino acids long. Trimming removed 5 bases at V and 3 bases at J, with 11 bases between. The CDR3 sequence: CASSPPDSYEQYF. CDR3 DNA: TGTGCCAGCAGTCCTCCCGACAGCTACGAGCAGTACTTC.

The table lists this clonotype with many counts. The gene calls are TRBV13 and TRBJ1-1, with a tentative D call TRBD1 (5 bases). Germline V gene sequence: CDR1 PRHDT, CDR2 FYEKMQ (reference sequence). The CDR3 has 16 residues. The V end lost 4 bases, the J end lost 4 bases, and 19 bases lay between the germline ends. The CDR3: CASSSTRGELGTEAFF. The CDR3 DNA sequence: TGTGCCAGCAGCTCGACTCGGGGCGAACTGGGCACTGAAGCTTTCTTT.

This clonotype was detected only a few times. A much larger clone lies one base from this, so it may be a read error. The V and J genes are TRBV15 and TRBJ2-7; 8 positions agree with TRBD1. The CDR3 extends over 14 amino acids. From germline, CDR1 is LNHNV and CDR2 YYDKDF (reference sequence). CDR3 amino acids: CAASSRDRLVEQYF. The CDR3 coding sequence is TGTGCCGCCAGCAGCCGGGACAGGCTGGTCGAGCAGTACTTC.

This clonotype was observed many times. The chain employs TRBV7-6 and TRBJ2-6; 8 bases fit TRBD2. The length of the CDR3 is 17 residues. Germline V lookup: CDR1 SGHVS, CDR2 FNYEAQ. Trimming at V came to 2 bases and at J to 1 base, leaving 4 bases not matched to a gene. The CDR3 nucleotides are TGTGCCAGCAGCTTAATTTCGGGAGGGTCTGGGGCCAACGTCCTGACTTTC. Residues: CASSLISGGSGANVLTF.

A remark on this clonotype: A read error may explain this, as a much larger clone is one base away. The rearrangement joins TRBV3-1 to TRBJ2-1, with D perhaps TRBD2 (5 bases). The CDR3 sequence is 13 residues long. The V gene lost 3 bases and the J gene lost 10 bases, with 13 bases spanning the gap. Germline assignment: CDR1 LGHDT and CDR2 YNNKEL (reference sequence). CDR3 coding DNA: TGTGCCAGCAGCCATATTAGCGTGGGCGAGCAGTTCTTC. Translated: CASSHISVGEQFF.

This chain connects TRBV5-4 to TRBJ2-1; the match to TRBD2 covers 10 bases. CDR1 SGHNT and CDR2 YYREEE come from the germline V gene (reference sequence). The CDR3 consists of 17 residues. The V segment lost 5 bases and the J segment 0 bases; nucleotides outside the gene matches: 8. The CDR3 DNA reads TGTGCCAGCAGTTATAGCGGGGGGAGTCGCTCCTACAATGAGCAGTTCTTC. Translating it yields CASSYSGGSRSYNEQFF.

This clonotype was recorded a few times. The chain recombines TRBV15 with TRBJ2-5; 7 bases fit TRBD2. Germline-derived CDR1 and CDR2 are LNHNV and YYDKDF (reference sequence). J gave up 5 bases and V 4 bases, and 10 bases lay outside the gene matches. This CDR3 has 15 amino acids. CDR3 DNA: TGTGCCACCAGCAACGGGAGGCTACCCACCGAGACCCAGTACTTC. Translated: CATSNGRLPTETQYF.

This clonotype was picked up many times. The gene calls are TRBV9 and TRBJ2-6; D is possibly TRBD2 (7 bases). Deletions cut 0 bases from V and 0 bases from J, with 16 bases between. This CDR3 region has 19 residues. CDR1 is SGDLS, CDR2 YYNGEE, per germline. For the CDR3, the DNA is TGTGCCAGCAGCGTAGAGACGGGGGGCTCGCCCTCTGGGGCCAACGTCCTGACTTTC. Amino acids: CASSVETGGSPSGANVLTF.

There are many counts of this clonotype. V is TRBV5-1 and J is TRBJ2-3, with D unclear. CDR3 length: 16 residues. CDR1 SGHRS and CDR2 YFSETQ come from the germline V gene. V lost 3 bases, J lost 5 bases, and 19 bases lay in between. CDR3 bases: TGCGCCAGCAGCTGGGTTTCGATCAACGGCGTAGATACGCAGTATTTT. Translation: CASSWVSINGVDTQYF.

This clonotype was recorded at least ten times. This sequence joins TRBV6-2 or TRBV6-3 and TRBJ2-6, with 7 bases lining up with TRBD2. The ends lost 6 bases at V and 0 bases at J; junction bases unmatched: 2. Germline assignment: CDR1 MNHEY and CDR2 SVGEGT. The CDR3 length is 15 residues. Here the CDR3 reads CASSQRDSGANVLTF. Written as DNA, the CDR3 is TGTGCCAGCAGCCAGCGGGACTCTGGGGCCAACGTCCTGACTTTC.

This clonotype was recorded many times. This rearrangement joins TRBV24-1 to TRBJ2-3; D not certain. This CDR3 is 12 amino acids long. V lost 0 bases and J 9 bases, leaving 6 bases between the germline ends. The germline gives CDR1 KGHDR, CDR2 SFDVKD. CDR3 bases: TGTGCCACCAGTGATTTGGAAGCGACGCAGTATTTT. Protein: CATSDLEATQYF.